The present TCR beta chain was sequenced within a study of molecular identifiers for immune sequencing clone quantification. General observations from the study: Spike-in Jurkat TCR RNA from a single cell reportedly registered among around 1 million naive cells.

Sorting defined naive CD8 T cells as CD8+CD4-CCR7+CD45RA+. In TCRdb, the PCR reads were re-called with MiXCR into one record per CDR3 protein. The sample includes around 470,000 distinct CDR3 sequences, about a fifth of them seen just once. V lost 3 bases and J lost 6, with 11 bases in between. Per germline, CDR1 MNHEY and CDR2 SMNVEV (reference sequence). This CDR3 has 13 residues. Of note for this clonotype: No antigen is known for it.

This receptor was taken from a human donor in good health. Some libraries in this study had Jurkat cell RNA spiked in. Source material: naive CD8+ T cells from blood, with Jurkat cell RNA spiked in. Subset in this sample: FACS-sorted CD8+CD4-CCR7+CD45RA+ naive T cells. This chain joins TRBV27 and TRBJ1-1; D ambiguous. CDR3 coding DNA: TGTGCCAGCAGTTTCGCCACCTCAGCTGAAGCTTTCTTT. It yields the protein CASSFATSAEAFF.